This TCR beta chain derives from a study of control samples from healthy donors and cancer patients. V shed 6 bases and J shed 3 bases, with 11 bases lying between them. This CDR3 spans 13 amino acids. From germline, CDR1 is MNHEY and CDR2 SVGAGI. The table came from immunoSEQ multiplex PCR; TCRdb's copy has only in-frame clones and leaves some out. The table has roughly 100,000 clones, 92% seen once. V usage is TRBV6-5 and J usage is TRBJ1-2, with TRBD1 as a possible D gene (6 bases). Sequencing input: blood. This receptor was obtained from a young woman in good health. The CDR3 region is CASRLTGHYGYTF. The CDR3 nucleotides are TGTGCCAGCAGACTGACAGGCCACTATGGCTACACCTTC.